These 15 T cell receptor beta chains came from one sample sequenced in a study of identical twins. TCRdb reprocessed the 5' RACE reads with MiXCR, giving one entry per CDR3 protein. The sample holds under 900,000 distinct CDR3 sequences; around a sixth are singletons and the top ten take about 12%. These data were likewise used in another study, on T cells expressing NK-cell markers.

The sequenced sample consisted of PBMCs. These receptors were obtained from a young woman in good health.

This clonotype turned up a few times. The chain is built from TRBV12-3 or TRBV12-4 and TRBJ1-2, with D tentatively TRBD1 (6 bases). Trimming took 7 bases from V and 8 from J, leaving 11 bases between them. The CDR3 extends over 11 amino acids. CDR3 residues: CASTLQGGYTF. The CDR3 DNA sequence: TGTGCCAGCACCCTACAGGGAGGCTACACCTTC.

The chain links TRBV20-1 to TRBJ2-7, with TRBD2 matching 14 bases. The CDR3 runs to 16 residues. Germline-derived CDR1 and CDR2 are DFQATT and SNEGSKA (reference sequence). Trimming cost V 7 bases and J 6 bases; bases outside gene matches: 14. For the CDR3, the DNA is TGCAGTGTTCGACTAGCGGGAGGGCCGGGCCCCTGCGAGCAGTACTTC. Its translation: CSVRLAGGPGPCEQYF.

This clonotype came up many times. This chain uses TRBV12-3 or TRBV12-4 with TRBJ2-3, with D possibly matching TRBD2 (5 bases). CDR3 length equals 14 residues. Trimming removed 7 bases at V and 1 base at J, with 12 bases between. The DNA of the CDR3 is TGTGCCAGCACCGCCACTAGTCGCACAGATACGCAGTATTTT. Protein sequence: CASTATSRTDTQYF.

This clonotype was counted between two and nine times. The J gene is TRBJ2-1, the V gene TRBV20-1; 10 bases are shared with TRBD2. This CDR3 is built from 13 residues. Per germline, CDR1 DFQATT and CDR2 SNEGSKA (reference sequence). J lost 7 bases, V lost 3 bases, and 3 bases had no gene match. The CDR3 nucleotides read TGCAGTGCTAGCCTAGCGGGAGTTAATGAGCAGTTCTTC. It specifies CSASLAGVNEQFF.

This clonotype was observed a few times. The chain uses TRBV7-9 and TRBJ2-3; D is unresolved. This CDR3 spans 12 amino acids. V was clipped by 5 bases and J by 7 bases, with 10 bases between them. Germline CDR1 is SEHNR and CDR2 is FQNEAQ (reference sequence). The CDR3 DNA sequence: TGTGCCAGCAGCCCCCCGGAGTATACGCAGTATTTT. The encoded protein is CASSPPEYTQYF.

This clonotype was seen repeatedly, ten times or more. The chain has TRBV12-3 or TRBV12-4 and TRBJ2-7; D remains unclear. Trimming stripped 6 bases from V and 2 bases from J, with 5 bases between. This CDR3 has 11 amino acids. CDR3 sequence: CASSSTYEQYF. CDR3 DNA: TGTGCCAGCAGCTCAACCTACGAGCAGTACTTC.

V is TRBV11-2 and J is TRBJ2-1; possible D gene TRBD2, 6 bases. This CDR3 is built from 13 residues. The germline V and J ends were trimmed by 5 bases and 7 bases, with 12 bases remaining between them. CDR1 and CDR2 (germline): SGHAT, FQNNGV. CDR3 sequence reads: CASSGGLVNEQFF. CDR3 in DNA: TGTGCCAGCAGCGGGGGACTTGTAAATGAGCAGTTCTTC.

The V and J genes are TRBV24-1 and TRBJ2-1; possibly TRBD1 for D (6 bases). Germline V CDR1 and CDR2: KGHDR, SFDVKD. CDR3 length: 14 amino acids. Trimming removed 7 bases at V and 8 bases at J, with 17 bases between. CDR3 protein: CATSYREKMDEQFF. CDR3 coding DNA: TGTGCCACCAGCTACAGGGAGAAAATGGATGAGCAGTTCTTC.

This clonotype appeared a single time. The chain is built from TRBV6-1 and TRBJ2-3; TRBD1 agrees at 10 bases. Trimming at V came to 6 bases and at J to 5 bases, leaving 5 bases not matched to a gene. Looked up from germline, CDR1 is MNHNS and CDR2 is SASEGT. The CDR3 totals 14 residues. The CDR3 loop is CASSPWDRGDTQYF. In DNA, the CDR3 is TGTGCCAGCAGCCCCTGGGACAGGGGAGATACGCAGTATTTT.

This clonotype was recorded a few times. V is TRBV5-6 and J is TRBJ1-1; 7 bases are a match to TRBD1. The germline V gene encodes CDR1 SGHDT and CDR2 YYEEEE. V lost 4 bases, J lost 1 base, and 7 bases stayed unmatched. This CDR3 is built from 15 residues. In DNA, the CDR3 is TGTGCCAGCAGCCCCGGGGCAGGGGGGAACACTGAAGCTTTCTTT. Translation: CASSPGAGGNTEAFF.

At least ten counts were recorded for this clonotype. V gene TRBV20-1 combines with J gene TRBJ2-3; TRBD2 is a possible D gene (6 bases). V lost 3 bases to trimming and J lost 7 bases, with 14 bases between them. This CDR3 contains 13 residues. Germline CDR1 reads DFQATT; CDR2 reads SNEGSKA (reference sequence). Here the CDR3 reads CSARGRAGYTQYF. Here the CDR3 DNA reads TGCAGTGCTAGGGGCAGAGCGGGCTATACGCAGTATTTT.

V and J are TRBV21-1 and TRBJ2-1; the table calls TRBD2, which could not be checked here. TRBV21-1 counts as a pseudogene. This CDR3 region has 20 residues. CDR3 nucleotide sequence: TGTGCCAGCAGCAAAGCTCGGTGGAGGATAACAGGACTAGCCTACAATGAGCAGTTCTTC. Residues: CASSKARWRITGLAYNEQFF.

This clonotype was seen a few times. The rearrangement uses TRBV28 and TRBJ1-4; D is uncertain. The V end lost 6 bases, the J end lost 7 bases, and 12 bases lay between the germline ends. The V gene's germline CDR1 is MDHEN and CDR2 SYDVKM. The CDR3 sequence is 13 residues long. CDR3 region: CASSPPVGEKLFF. The CDR3 nucleotides are TGTGCCAGCAGCCCCCCCGTTGGTGAAAAACTGTTTTTT.

This clonotype showed up just a few times. The V call is TRBV2, the J call TRBJ2-3; D remains ambiguous. Deletions cut 8 bases from V and 6 bases from J, with 9 bases between. The CDR3 length is 11 residues. Germline CDR1 and CDR2: SNHLY and FYNNEI. This CDR3 reads CASRNRDTQYF. Here the CDR3 DNA reads TGTGCCAGCCGTAACCGGGATACGCAGTATTTT. Together with reference TRBV2 and TRBJ2-3, the CDR3 gives the full variable domain: EPEVTQTPSHQVTQMGQEVILRCVPISNHLYFYWYRQILGQKVEFLVSFYNNEISEKSEIFDDQFSVERPDGSNFTLKIRSTKLEDSAMYFCASRNRDTQYFGPGTRLTVL.

The J gene is TRBJ2-5, the V gene TRBV9, with TRBD2 matching over 7 bases. Germline values: CDR1 SGDLS, CDR2 YYNGEE. The V and J ends lost 0 bases and 3 bases, in that order; junction bases with no gene match: 2. The CDR3 runs 14 residues. CDR3 sequence reads: CASSVGAGEETQYF. DNA of the CDR3: TGTGCCAGCAGCGTAGGTGCGGGGGAAGAGACCCAGTACTTC. The full variable domain, with the rest looked up from reference TRBV9 and TRBJ2-5, is DSGVTQTPKHLITATGQRVTLRCSPRSGDLSVYWYQQSLDQGLQFLIQYYNGEERAKGNILERFSAQQFPDLHSELNLSSLELGDSALYFCASSVGAGEETQYFGPGTRLLVL.